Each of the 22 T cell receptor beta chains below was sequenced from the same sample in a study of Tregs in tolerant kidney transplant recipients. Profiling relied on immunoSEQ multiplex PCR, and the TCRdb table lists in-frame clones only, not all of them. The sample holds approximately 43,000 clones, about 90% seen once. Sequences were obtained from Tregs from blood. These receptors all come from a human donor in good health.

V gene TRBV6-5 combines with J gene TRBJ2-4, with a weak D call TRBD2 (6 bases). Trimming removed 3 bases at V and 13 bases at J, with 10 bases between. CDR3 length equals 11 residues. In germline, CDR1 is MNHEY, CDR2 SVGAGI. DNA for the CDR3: TGTGCCAGCAGTTATGGGGGGAAACAGTACTTC. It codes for CASSYGGKQYF.

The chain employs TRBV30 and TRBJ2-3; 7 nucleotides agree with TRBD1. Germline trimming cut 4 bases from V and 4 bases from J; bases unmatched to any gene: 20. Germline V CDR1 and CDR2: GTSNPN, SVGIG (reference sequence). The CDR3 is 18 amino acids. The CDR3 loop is CAWNLLTSTGQGADTQYF. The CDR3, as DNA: TGTGCCTGGAATCTCCTAACGAGTACAGGGCAGGGGGCAGATACGCAGTATTTT.

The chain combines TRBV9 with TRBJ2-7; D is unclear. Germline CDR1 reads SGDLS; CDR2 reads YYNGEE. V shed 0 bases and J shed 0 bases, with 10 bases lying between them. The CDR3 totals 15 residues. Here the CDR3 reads CASSVERSSSYEQYF. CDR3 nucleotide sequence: TGTGCCAGCAGCGTAGAGAGATCTAGCTCCTACGAGCAGTACTTC.

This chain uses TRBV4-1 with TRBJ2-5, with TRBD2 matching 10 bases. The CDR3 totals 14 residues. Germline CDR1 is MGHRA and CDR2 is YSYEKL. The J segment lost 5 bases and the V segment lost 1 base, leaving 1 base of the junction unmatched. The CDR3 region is CASSQGTSGETQYF. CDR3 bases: TGCGCCAGCAGCCAAGGGACTAGCGGCGAGACCCAGTACTTC.

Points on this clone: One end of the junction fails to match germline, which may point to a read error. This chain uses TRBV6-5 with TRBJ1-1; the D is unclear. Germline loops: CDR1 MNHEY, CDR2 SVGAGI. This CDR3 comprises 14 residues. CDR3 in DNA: TGTGCCAGCGGTTACTCACCGGCAGACACTGAAGCTTTCTTT. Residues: CASGYSPADTEAFF.

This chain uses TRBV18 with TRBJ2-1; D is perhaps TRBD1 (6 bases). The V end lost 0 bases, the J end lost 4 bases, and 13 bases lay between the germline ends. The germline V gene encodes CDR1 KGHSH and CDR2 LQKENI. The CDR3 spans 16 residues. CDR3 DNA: TGTGCCAGCTCACCACCCGGGACATTTACGTACAATGAGCAGTTCTTC. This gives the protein CASSPPGTFTYNEQFF.

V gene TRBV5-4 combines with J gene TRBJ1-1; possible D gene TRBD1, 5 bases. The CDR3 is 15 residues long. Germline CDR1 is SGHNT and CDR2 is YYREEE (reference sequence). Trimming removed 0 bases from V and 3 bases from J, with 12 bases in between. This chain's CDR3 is CASSLARGRDTEAFF. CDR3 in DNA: TGTGCCAGCAGCTTGGCCCGGGGCAGGGACACTGAAGCTTTCTTT.

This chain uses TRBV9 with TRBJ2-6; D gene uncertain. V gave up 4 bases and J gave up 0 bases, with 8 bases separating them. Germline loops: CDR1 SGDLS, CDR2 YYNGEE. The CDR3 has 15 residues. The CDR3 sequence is CASSPSFSGANVLTF. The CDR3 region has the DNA TGTGCCAGCAGCCCCAGTTTCTCTGGGGCCAACGTCCTGACTTTC.

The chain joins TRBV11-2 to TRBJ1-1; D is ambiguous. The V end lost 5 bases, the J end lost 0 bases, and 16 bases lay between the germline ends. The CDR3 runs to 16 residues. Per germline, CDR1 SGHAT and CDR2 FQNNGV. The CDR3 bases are TGTGCCAGCAGCCAAAGGAACCGGGGTGTGAACACTGAAGCTTTCTTT. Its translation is CASSQRNRGVNTEAFF.

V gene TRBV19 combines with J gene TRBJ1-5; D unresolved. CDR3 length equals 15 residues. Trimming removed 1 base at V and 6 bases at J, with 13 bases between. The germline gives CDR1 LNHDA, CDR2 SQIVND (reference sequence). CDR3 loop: CASSIGRTNGQPQHF. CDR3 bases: TGTGCCAGTAGTATAGGAAGGACTAACGGTCAGCCCCAGCATTTT.

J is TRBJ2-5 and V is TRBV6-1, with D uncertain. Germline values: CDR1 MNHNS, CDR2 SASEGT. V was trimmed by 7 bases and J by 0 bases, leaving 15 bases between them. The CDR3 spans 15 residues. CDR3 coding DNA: TGTGCCAGCACAGGCCTCGCGGCGGACCAAGAGACCCAGTACTTC. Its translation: CASTGLAADQETQYF.

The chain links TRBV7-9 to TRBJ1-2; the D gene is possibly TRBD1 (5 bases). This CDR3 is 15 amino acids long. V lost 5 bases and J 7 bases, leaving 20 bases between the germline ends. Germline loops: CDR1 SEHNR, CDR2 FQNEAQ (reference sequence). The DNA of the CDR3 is TGTGCCAGCAGCCGAAACAGGATTGGAATAATTGGCTACACCTTC. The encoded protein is CASSRNRIGIIGYTF.

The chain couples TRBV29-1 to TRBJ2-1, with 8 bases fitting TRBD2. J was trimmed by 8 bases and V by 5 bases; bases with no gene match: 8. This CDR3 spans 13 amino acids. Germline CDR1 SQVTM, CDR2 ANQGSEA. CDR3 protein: CSVPGLGFHEQFF. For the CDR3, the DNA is TGCAGCGTTCCGGGACTAGGATTCCATGAGCAGTTCTTC.

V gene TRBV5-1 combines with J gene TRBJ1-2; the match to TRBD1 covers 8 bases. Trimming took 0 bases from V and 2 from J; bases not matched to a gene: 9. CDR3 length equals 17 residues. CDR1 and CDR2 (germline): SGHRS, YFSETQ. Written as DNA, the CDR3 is TGCGCCAGCAGCTTGGGTGGGACAGGAGGCAAAAACTATGGCTACACCTTC. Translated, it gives CASSLGGTGGKNYGYTF.

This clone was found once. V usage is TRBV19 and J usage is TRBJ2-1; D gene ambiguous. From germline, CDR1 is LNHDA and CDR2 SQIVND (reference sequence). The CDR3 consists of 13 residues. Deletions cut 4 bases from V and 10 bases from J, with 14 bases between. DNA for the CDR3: TGTGCCAGTAGTACCCGCCCGTGGCGGGAGCAGTTCTTC. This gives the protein CASSTRPWREQFF.

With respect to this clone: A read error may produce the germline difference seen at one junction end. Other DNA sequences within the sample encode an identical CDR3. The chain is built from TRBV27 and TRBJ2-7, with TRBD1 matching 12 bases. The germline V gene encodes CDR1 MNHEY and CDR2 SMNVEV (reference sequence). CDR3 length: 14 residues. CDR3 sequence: CASSRDRGHYEQYF. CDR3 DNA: TGTGCCAGCAGCCGGGACAGGGGGCACTACGAGCAGTACTTT.

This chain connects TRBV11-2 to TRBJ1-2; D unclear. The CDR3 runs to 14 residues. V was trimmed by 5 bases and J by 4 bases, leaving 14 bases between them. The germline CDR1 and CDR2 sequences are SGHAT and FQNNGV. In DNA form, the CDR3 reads TGTGCCAGCAGCCCAACAGACGGGATCTATGGCTACACCTTC. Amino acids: CASSPTDGIYGYTF.

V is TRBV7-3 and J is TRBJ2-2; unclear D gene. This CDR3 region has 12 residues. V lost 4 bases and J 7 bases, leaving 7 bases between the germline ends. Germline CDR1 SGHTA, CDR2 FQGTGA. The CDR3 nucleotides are TGTGCCAGCAGCTCCTACGGCGGGGAGCTGTTTTTT. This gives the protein CASSSYGGELFF.

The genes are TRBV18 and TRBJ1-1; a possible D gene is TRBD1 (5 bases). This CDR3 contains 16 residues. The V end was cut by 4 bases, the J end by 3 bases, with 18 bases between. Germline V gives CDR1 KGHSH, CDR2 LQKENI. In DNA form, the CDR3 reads TGTGCCAGCTCACGTCTGAGGGGCGGTAGGGACACTGAAGCTTTCTTT. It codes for CASSRLRGGRDTEAFF.

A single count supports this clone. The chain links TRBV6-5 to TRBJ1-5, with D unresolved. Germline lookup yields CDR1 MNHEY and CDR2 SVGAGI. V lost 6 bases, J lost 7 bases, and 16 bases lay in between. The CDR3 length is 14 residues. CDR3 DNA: TGTGCCAGCAGACGCGGACGGCAAGAACAGCCCCAGCATTTT. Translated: CASRRGRQEQPQHF.

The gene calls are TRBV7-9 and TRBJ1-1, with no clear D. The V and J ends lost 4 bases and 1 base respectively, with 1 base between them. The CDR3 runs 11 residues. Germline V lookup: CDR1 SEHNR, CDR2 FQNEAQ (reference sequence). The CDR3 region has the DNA TGTGCCAGCAGCTCGAACACTGAAGCTTTCTTT. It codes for CASSSNTEAFF.

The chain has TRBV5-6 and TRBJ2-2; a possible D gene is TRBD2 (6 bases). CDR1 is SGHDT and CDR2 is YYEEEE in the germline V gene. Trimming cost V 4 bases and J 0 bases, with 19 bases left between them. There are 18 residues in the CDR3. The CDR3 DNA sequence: TGTGCCAGCAGCCTACGACAGAGCGGGTATACGAACACCGGGGAGCTGTTTTTT. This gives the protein CASSLRQSGYTNTGELFF.